These 10 T cell receptor beta chains were sequenced from one sample in a study of shared clonotypes between healthy human individuals. Sequenced by immunoSEQ multiplex PCR; TCRdb stores in-frame clones only, minus some. The sample has roughly 590,000 clones, roughly 95% seen once; the top ten hold around 0.097%. Naivety among CD8 cells was defined by CD45RO negativity and positive CCR7 selection, thereby excluding terminally differentiated effector memory CD45RA+ cells. Sequencing was performed on naive CD8+ T cells sorted from blood. The receptors originated from a young woman in good health.

V and J are TRBV5-1 and TRBJ2-1; unclear D gene. CDR1 is SGHRS and CDR2 is YFSETQ in the germline V gene. This CDR3 has 12 residues. V was clipped by 0 bases and J by 7 bases, with 5 bases between them. This CDR3 reads CASSLGLNEQFF. In nucleotides, the CDR3 is TGCGCCAGCAGCTTGGGGCTAAATGAGCAGTTCTTC.

Here the CDR3 reads CAWIARGGYYGYTF. CDR3 bases: TGTGCCTGGATAGCCCGCGGAGGCTACTATGGCTACACCTTC. The chain recombines TRBV30 with TRBJ1-2; D gene unclear. The V and J ends lost 4 bases and 3 bases respectively, with 15 bases between them. CDR1 GTSNPN and CDR2 SVGIG come from the germline V gene (reference sequence). The CDR3 is made up of 14 amino acids.

The CDR3 DNA reads as TGTGCCAGCATCAGGAAAGAGACCCAGTACTTC. Translation gives CASIRKETQYF. The chain combines TRBV2 with TRBJ2-5; D gene uncertain. The V end was cut by 7 bases, the J end by 3 bases, with 6 bases between. Germline CDR1 is SNHLY and CDR2 is FYNNEI. CDR3 length equals 11 residues.

The chain is built from TRBV5-4 and TRBJ2-1; D not certain. CDR3 length: 16 residues. Germline lookup yields CDR1 SGHNT and CDR2 YYREEE (reference sequence). Trimming took off 0 bases at V and 0 bases at J, with 10 bases between the two ends. Here the CDR3 reads CASSLAPLGSYNEQFF. The CDR3 nucleotides read TGTGCCAGCAGCTTGGCCCCATTAGGCTCCTACAATGAGCAGTTCTTC. Together with reference TRBV5-4 and TRBJ2-1, the CDR3 gives the full variable domain: ETGVTQSPTHLIKTRGQQVTLRCSSQSGHNTVSWYQQALGQGPQFIFQYYREEENGRGNFPPRFSGLQFPNYSSELNVNALELDDSALYLCASSLAPLGSYNEQFFGPGTRLTVL.

This clone has a single count. The V gene is TRBV6-5, the J gene TRBJ1-6, with a possible D match to TRBD1 (6 bases). The CDR3 is 14 residues long. The V gene lost 6 bases and the J gene lost 9 bases, with 15 bases spanning the gap. The germline V gene encodes CDR1 MNHEY and CDR2 SVGAGI. The CDR3 DNA sequence: TGTGCCAGCAGGACAGGACTTGGCGGTTCACCCCTCCACTTT. This translates into CASRTGLGGSPLHF.

The chain uses TRBV7-8 and TRBJ2-7; D call uncertain. This CDR3 region has 14 residues. Germline lookup yields CDR1 SGHVS and CDR2 FQNEAQ. V was clipped by 4 bases and J by 5 bases, with 15 bases between them. The CDR3 region is CASSSGTPPHEQYF. In DNA, the CDR3 is TGTGCCAGCAGCTCCGGCACCCCCCCCCACGAGCAGTACTTC.

This sequence joins TRBV5-6 and TRBJ2-1; TRBD1 agrees at 7 bases. In germline, CDR1 is SGHDT, CDR2 YYEEEE. The V and J ends lost 3 bases and 7 bases, in that order; junction bases with no gene match: 7. This CDR3 has 14 amino acids. CDR3 DNA: TGTGCCAGCAGCTACCAGACAGGGAGAAATGAGCAGTTCTTC. Translated: CASSYQTGRNEQFF.

The rearrangement links TRBV6-5 to TRBJ2-5; no clear D gene. Trimming removed 2 bases at V and 6 bases at J, with 10 bases between. The CDR3 length is 13 residues. Per the germline V gene, CDR1 is MNHEY and CDR2 is SVGAGI. This chain's CDR3 is CASSYNWGQTQYF. DNA of the CDR3: TGTGCCAGCAGTTACAACTGGGGTCAGACCCAGTACTTC.

CDR3: CASNRVMDRFNQPQHF. CDR3 DNA: TGTGCCAGCAATAGGGTGATGGACAGGTTCAATCAGCCCCAGCATTTT. This chain joins TRBV28 and TRBJ1-5; 7 positions agree with TRBD1. CDR1 is MDHEN and CDR2 is SYDVKM in the germline V gene. Trimming removed 7 bases from V and 3 bases from J; junction bases left unmatched: 12. The CDR3 extends over 16 amino acids.

This chain uses TRBV27 with TRBJ1-1, with D unclear. This CDR3 is 13 amino acids long. The V end was cut by 6 bases, the J end by 0 bases, with 8 bases between. Germline V gives CDR1 MNHEY, CDR2 SMNVEV (reference sequence). CDR3 sequence reads: CASRDIMNTEAFF. The CDR3 region has the DNA TGTGCCAGCAGAGACATCATGAACACTGAAGCTTTCTTT.